A single sample is the source of the 14 T cell receptor beta chains below, sequenced in a study of shared clonotypes between healthy human individuals. Method: immunoSEQ multiplex PCR; TCRdb's copy keeps in-frame clones and lacks some. Of approximately 470,000 clones in the sample, 70% to 80% are singletons; the top ten hold approximately 12%. Sequencing input: PBMCs. Receptors originate from a woman between 40 and 50 years old in good health. Some clones in this sample may be carry-over from other donors' samples.

This clone was observed at least ten times. V usage is TRBV10-3 and J usage is TRBJ1-3; tentatively, D is TRBD1 (6 bases). The CDR3 spans 13 residues. The germline V gene encodes CDR1 ENHRY and CDR2 SYGVKD. V was clipped by 7 bases and J by 1 base, with 8 bases between them. CDR3: CAIKQGSGNTIYF. The CDR3 DNA follows: TGTGCCATCAAACAGGGTTCTGGAAACACCATATATTTT.

The V gene is TRBV7-2, the J gene TRBJ2-2, with D possibly matching TRBD2 (6 bases). The germline CDR1 and CDR2 sequences are SGHTA and FQGNSA. V was trimmed by 1 base and J by 6 bases, leaving 9 bases between them. The CDR3 is made up of 14 amino acids. This chain's CDR3 is CASSLGLVAGELFF. DNA of the CDR3: TGTGCCAGCAGCTTAGGACTAGTCGCCGGGGAGCTGTTTTTT.

This clone was counted a single time. The genes are TRBV6-5 and TRBJ2-7; TRBD2 matches 7 bases. The CDR3 contains 14 residues. J was trimmed by 8 bases and V by 6 bases; bases with no gene match: 13. The germline CDR1 and CDR2 sequences are MNHEY and SVGAGI. The CDR3 bases are TGTGCCAGCAGGGGGAGCGGGACCCCAAGGAAGCAGTACTTC. This gives the protein CASRGSGTPRKQYF.

The rearrangement uses TRBV15 and TRBJ1-3, with D maybe TRBD1 (5 bases). V lost 0 bases, J lost 2 bases, and 14 bases lay in between. From germline, CDR1 is LNHNV and CDR2 YYDKDF (reference sequence). This CDR3 is built from 17 residues. CDR3 nucleotides: TGTGCCACCAGCAGAGATCCGTTGGGGGGAACTGGAAACACCATATATTTT. It encodes CATSRDPLGGTGNTIYF.

The V call is TRBV6-1, the J call TRBJ2-7; D is undetermined. Trimming shortened V by 6 bases and J by 5 bases, and 8 bases separated the two germline ends. The V gene's germline CDR1 is MNHNS and CDR2 SASEGT. The CDR3 is made up of 11 amino acids. The CDR3 sequence: CASRKRDEQYF. CDR3 DNA: TGTGCCAGCAGGAAACGCGACGAGCAGTACTTC.

The V call is TRBV6-4, the J call TRBJ2-3; 8 bases map to TRBD2. Germline loops: CDR1 MRHNA, CDR2 SNTAGT. V lost 7 bases and J lost 3; bases outside the gene matches: 21. The CDR3 is 19 amino acids. CDR3 DNA: TGTGCCAGCAAGAGGATTTGGGCGGGAGGCTACCGAGGGACAGATACGCAGTATTTT. This gives the protein CASKRIWAGGYRGTDTQYF.

V is TRBV25-1 and J is TRBJ2-6, with 11 bases identical to TRBD1. The ends lost 8 bases at V and 1 base at J; junction bases unmatched: 7. The CDR3 is 17 amino acids. Per germline, CDR1 MGHDK and CDR2 SYGVNS. CDR3 in amino acids: CASGEDRGLSGANVLTF. CDR3 coding DNA: TGTGCCAGCGGGGAGGACAGGGGGCTTTCTGGGGCCAACGTCCTGACTTTC.

This chain uses TRBV27 with TRBJ2-7; 11 bases are shared with TRBD2. This CDR3 is built from 16 residues. Germline CDR1 is MNHEY and CDR2 is SMNVEV (reference sequence). Losses at the gene ends were 3 bases for V and 6 bases for J; bases not matched to a gene: 10. The CDR3, as DNA: TGTGCCAGCAGTTTTGATAGCGGGAGGGCCCTGGGCGAGCAGTACTTC. Amino acids: CASSFDSGRALGEQYF.

The gene calls are TRBV5-1 and TRBJ2-5, with D possibly being TRBD2 (6 bases). The CDR3 spans 15 residues. Per the germline V gene, CDR1 is SGHRS and CDR2 is YFSETQ. Trimming took off 6 bases at V and 5 bases at J, with 20 bases between the two ends. Here the CDR3 DNA reads TGCGCCAGCAACCAAAACGGGGGTAGTGGGGAGACCCAGTACTTC. Protein: CASNQNGGSGETQYF. The full variable domain, with the rest looked up from reference TRBV5-1 and TRBJ2-5, is KAGVTQTPRYLIKTRGQQVTLSCSPISGHRSVSWYQQTPGQGLQFLFEYFSETQRNKGNFPGRFSGRQFSNSRSEMNVSTLELGDSALYLCASNQNGGSGETQYFGPGTRLLVL.

V usage is TRBV4-2 and J usage is TRBJ2-4; D may be TRBD1 or TRBD2 (6 bases each). V dropped 1 base and J dropped 11 bases, with 18 bases sitting between them. Germline CDR1 is LGHNA and CDR2 is YNFKEQ. The CDR3 loop spans 15 amino acids. The CDR3 nucleotides are TGTGCCAGCAGCCAAGGGGGGGCACTCCCTTTACTTCAGTACTTC. Residues: CASSQGGALPLLQYF.

The chain recombines TRBV5-1 with TRBJ2-3, with 10 bases fitting TRBD1. V dropped 4 bases and J dropped 8; count of bases not matched to a gene: 1. Germline V lookup: CDR1 SGHRS, CDR2 YFSETQ. The CDR3 extends over 12 amino acids. The CDR3 loop is CASSRDRGTQYF. As DNA, the CDR3 is TGCGCCAGCAGCCGGGACAGGGGTACGCAGTATTTT.

The chain is built from TRBV2 and TRBJ2-7; D is perhaps TRBD2 (5 bases). Germline V CDR1 and CDR2: SNHLY, FYNNEI. Trimming took off 6 bases at V and 0 bases at J, with 12 bases between the two ends. CDR3 length: 14 amino acids. DNA of the CDR3: TGTGCCAGCAGACAAAGAGGGCACTCCTACGAGCAGTACTTC. Translating it yields CASRQRGHSYEQYF.

This clone was detected only a few times. The chain combines TRBV30 with TRBJ1-5, with 8 positions matching TRBD1. The CDR3 runs to 13 residues. Germline CDR1 and CDR2: GTSNPN and SVGIG (reference sequence). Trimming removed 1 base from V and 12 bases from J; junction bases left unmatched: 8. The CDR3: CAWSEDRAKGQHF. CDR3 nucleotides: TGTGCCTGGAGTGAGGACAGGGCAAAGGGCCAGCATTTT.

This chain connects TRBV7-9 to TRBJ2-7; TRBD1 aligns across 7 bases. This CDR3 contains 14 residues. Germline loops: CDR1 SEHNR, CDR2 FQNEAQ (reference sequence). V was clipped by 5 bases and J by 3 bases; unmatched bases: 7. CDR3 nucleotide sequence: TGTGCCAGCAGCCCCCGGGGACAGAACTACGAGCAGTACTTC. Translation: CASSPRGQNYEQYF.